This T cell receptor (beta chain) appears in the sequencing data of a study of T cells in Graves' hyperthyroidism and ophthalmopathy. TCR beta CDR3 regions were amplified from RNA. The HTBI primer set drove a first-round RT-PCR of the TCR CDR3. TCRdb fed the multiplex PCR reads into MiXCR, producing one record per CDR3 protein. There are 350,000 to 400,000 distinct CDR3 sequences in the sample; around a sixth occur only once, and around 40% lies in the top ten. The receptor comes from a man younger than 30 with Graves' ophthalmopathy. Source material: blood.

Here the CDR3 reads CASSGGDSVYGYTF. Written as DNA, the CDR3 is TGTGCCAGCAGTGGTGGGGACAGCGTCTATGGCTACACCTTC. The chain recombines TRBV2 with TRBJ1-2, with 7 positions matching TRBD1. This CDR3 comprises 14 residues. Germline trimming cut 4 bases from V and 4 bases from J; bases unmatched to any gene: 6. The germline V gene has CDR1 SNHLY and CDR2 FYNNEI.